This TCR beta chain appears in the sequencing data of a study of cytomegalovirus exposure and HLA in healthy donors. It was with 60 Vbeta and 13 Jbeta primers that the PCR ran. The method was immunoSEQ multiplex PCR; TCRdb's version includes in-frame clones alone and lacks a portion of them. Counted here are around 50,000 clones, roughly 80% occurring once; the ten biggest clones make up around 1.7%. Findings and limits, study-wide: The study recorded about 160 TCR beta chains that were cytomegalovirus-associated. In a later analysis, a genetic analysis reported fewer productive-TCR N-insertions in an Asian-associated ancestry cluster than the cohort average.

Germline-derived CDR1 and CDR2 are KGHSH and LQKENI. The V gene end was trimmed by 6 bases and the J gene end by 0 bases; junction bases not matched to a gene: 7. This CDR3 comprises 17 residues. Though probably carrying unrecorded immune exposures, donors were nominally healthy at sampling. This clone was recorded a few times. No antigen is known for it. This clonotype was obtained from a man between 40 and 49 years old in good health and CMV-seronegative. V and J are TRBV18 and TRBJ2-6; TRBD1 matches at 8 bases. Input material: PBMCs. The CDR3 reads CASSLQGVSSGANVLTF. CDR3 in DNA: TGTGCCAGCTCGCTACAGGGGGTGAGCTCTGGGGCCAACGTCCTGACTTTC.